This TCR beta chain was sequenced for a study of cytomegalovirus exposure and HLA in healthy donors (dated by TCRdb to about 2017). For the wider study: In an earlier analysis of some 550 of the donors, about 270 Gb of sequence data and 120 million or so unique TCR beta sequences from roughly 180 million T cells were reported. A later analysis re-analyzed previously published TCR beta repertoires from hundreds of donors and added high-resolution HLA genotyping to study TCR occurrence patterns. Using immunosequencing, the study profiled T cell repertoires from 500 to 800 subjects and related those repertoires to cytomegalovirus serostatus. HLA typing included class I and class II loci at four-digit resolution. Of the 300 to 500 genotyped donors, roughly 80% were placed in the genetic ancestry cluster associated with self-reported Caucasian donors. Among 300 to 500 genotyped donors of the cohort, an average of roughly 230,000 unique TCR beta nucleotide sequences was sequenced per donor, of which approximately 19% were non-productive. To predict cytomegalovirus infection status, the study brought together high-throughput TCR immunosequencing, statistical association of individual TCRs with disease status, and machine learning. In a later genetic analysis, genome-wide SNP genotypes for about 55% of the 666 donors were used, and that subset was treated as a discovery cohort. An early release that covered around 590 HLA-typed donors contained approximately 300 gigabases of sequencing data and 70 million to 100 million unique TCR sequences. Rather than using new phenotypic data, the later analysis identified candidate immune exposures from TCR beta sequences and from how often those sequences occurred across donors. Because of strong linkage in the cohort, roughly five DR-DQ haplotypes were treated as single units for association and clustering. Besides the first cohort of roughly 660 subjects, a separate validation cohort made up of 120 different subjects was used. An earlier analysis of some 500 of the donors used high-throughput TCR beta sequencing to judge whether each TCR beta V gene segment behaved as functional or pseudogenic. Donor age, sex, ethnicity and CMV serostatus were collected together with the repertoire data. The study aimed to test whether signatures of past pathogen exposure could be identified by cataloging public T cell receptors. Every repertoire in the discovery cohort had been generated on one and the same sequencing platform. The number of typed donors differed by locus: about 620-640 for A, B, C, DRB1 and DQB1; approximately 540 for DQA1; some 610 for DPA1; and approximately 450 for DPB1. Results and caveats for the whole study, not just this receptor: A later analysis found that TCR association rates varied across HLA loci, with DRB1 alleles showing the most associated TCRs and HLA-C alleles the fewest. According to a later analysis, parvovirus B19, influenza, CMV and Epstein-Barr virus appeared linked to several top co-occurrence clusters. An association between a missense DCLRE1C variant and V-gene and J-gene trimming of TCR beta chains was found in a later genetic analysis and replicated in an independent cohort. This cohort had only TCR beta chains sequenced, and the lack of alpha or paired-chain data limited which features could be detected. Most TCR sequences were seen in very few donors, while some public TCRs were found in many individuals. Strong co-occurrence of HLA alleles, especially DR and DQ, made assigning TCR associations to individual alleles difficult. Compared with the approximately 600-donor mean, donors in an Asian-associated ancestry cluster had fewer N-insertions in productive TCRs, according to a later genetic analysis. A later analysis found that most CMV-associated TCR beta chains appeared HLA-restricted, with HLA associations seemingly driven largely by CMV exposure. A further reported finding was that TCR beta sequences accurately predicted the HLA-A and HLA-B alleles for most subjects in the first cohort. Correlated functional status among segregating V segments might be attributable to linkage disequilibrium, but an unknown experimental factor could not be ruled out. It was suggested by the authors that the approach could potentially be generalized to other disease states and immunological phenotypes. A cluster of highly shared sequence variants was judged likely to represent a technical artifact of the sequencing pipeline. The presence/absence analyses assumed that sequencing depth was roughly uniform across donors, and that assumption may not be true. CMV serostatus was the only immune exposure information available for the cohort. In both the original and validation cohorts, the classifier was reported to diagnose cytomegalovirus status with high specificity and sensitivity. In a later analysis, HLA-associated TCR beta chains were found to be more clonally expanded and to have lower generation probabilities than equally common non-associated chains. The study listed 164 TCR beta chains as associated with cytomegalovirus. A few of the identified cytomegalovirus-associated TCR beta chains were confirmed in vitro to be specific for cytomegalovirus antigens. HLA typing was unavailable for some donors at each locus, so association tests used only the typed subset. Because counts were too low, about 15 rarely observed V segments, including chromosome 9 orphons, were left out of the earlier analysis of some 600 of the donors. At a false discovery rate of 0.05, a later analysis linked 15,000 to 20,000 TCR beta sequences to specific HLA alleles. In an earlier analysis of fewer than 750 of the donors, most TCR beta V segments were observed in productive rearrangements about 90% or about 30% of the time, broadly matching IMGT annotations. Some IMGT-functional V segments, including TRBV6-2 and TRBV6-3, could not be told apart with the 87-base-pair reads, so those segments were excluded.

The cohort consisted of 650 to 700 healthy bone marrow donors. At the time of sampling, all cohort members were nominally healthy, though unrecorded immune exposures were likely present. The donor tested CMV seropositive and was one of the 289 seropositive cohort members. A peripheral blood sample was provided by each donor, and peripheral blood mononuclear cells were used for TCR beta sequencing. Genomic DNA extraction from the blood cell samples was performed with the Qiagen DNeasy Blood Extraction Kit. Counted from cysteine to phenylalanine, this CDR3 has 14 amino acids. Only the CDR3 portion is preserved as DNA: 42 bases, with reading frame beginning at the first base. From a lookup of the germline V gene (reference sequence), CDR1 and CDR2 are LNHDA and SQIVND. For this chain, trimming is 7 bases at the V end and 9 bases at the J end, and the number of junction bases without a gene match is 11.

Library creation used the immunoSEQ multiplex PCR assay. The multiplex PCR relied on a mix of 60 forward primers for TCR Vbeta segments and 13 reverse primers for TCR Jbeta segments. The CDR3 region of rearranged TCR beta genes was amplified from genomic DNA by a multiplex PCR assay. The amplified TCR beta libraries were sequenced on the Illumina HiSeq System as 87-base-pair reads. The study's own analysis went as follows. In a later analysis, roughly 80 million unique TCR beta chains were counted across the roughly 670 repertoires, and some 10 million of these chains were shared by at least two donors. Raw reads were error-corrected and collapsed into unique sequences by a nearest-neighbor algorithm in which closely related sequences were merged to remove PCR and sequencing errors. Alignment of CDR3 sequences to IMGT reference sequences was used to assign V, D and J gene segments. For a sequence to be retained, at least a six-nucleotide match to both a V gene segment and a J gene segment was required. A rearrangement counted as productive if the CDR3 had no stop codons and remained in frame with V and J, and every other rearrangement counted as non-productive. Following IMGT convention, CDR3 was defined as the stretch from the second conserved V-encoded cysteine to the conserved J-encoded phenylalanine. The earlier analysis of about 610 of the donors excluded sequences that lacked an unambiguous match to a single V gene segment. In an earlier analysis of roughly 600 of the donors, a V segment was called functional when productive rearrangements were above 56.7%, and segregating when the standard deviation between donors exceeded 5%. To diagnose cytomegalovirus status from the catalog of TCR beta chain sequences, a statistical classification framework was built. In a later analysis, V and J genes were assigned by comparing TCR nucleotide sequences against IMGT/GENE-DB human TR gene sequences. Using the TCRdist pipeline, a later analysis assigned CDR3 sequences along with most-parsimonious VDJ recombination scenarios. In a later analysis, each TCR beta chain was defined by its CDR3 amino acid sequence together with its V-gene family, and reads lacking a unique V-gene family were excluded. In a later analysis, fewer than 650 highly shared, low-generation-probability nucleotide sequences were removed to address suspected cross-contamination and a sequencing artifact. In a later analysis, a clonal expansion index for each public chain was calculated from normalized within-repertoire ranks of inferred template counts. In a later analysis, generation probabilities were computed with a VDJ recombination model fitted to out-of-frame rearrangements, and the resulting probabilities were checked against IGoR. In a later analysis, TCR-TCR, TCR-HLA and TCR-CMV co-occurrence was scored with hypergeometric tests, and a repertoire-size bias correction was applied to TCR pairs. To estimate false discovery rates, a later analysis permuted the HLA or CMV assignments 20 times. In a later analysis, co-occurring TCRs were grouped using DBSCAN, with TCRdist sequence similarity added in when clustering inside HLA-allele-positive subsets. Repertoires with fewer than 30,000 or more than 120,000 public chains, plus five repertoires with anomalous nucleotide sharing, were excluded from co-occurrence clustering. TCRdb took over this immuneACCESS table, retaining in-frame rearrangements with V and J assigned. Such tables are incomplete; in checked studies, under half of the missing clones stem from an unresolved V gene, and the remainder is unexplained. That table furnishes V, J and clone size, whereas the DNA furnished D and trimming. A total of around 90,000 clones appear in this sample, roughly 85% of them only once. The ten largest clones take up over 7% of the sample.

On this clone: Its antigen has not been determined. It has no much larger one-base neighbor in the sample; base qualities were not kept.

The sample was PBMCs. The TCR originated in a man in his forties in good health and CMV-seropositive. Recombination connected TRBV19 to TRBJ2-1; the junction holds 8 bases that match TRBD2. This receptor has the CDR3 CASKGRGGQFEQFF. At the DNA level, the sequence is TGTGCCAGTAAGGGCCGGGGGGGCCAATTTGAGCAGTTCTTC.